The 23 T cell receptor beta chains below all came from one sample that was sequenced in a study of blood T cell repertoires in COVID-19. Libraries were prepared by immunoSEQ multiplex PCR; TCRdb keeps only in-frame clonotypes and omits some of them. The repertoire has fewer than 300,000 clones, more than 75% of them found once; the top ten carry under 14%. Sequencing used peripheral blood. The receptors come from a man in his fifties with COVID-19, enrolled during active disease.

The gene calls are TRBV9 and TRBJ1-2, with a tentative D call TRBD1 (5 bases). V lost 7 bases and J lost 7, with 17 bases in between. Germline CDR1 is SGDLS and CDR2 is YYNGEE. This CDR3 comprises 13 residues. CDR3 sequence: CASRGSGGSGYTF. Written as DNA, the CDR3 is TGTGCCAGCCGAGGGTCCGGGGGATCTGGCTACACCTTC. Using reference TRBV9 and TRBJ1-2 for the parts outside the CDR3, the full variable domain is DSGVTQTPKHLITATGQRVTLRCSPRSGDLSVYWYQQSLDQGLQFLIQYYNGEERAKGNILERFSAQQFPDLHSELNLSSLELGDSALYFCASRGSGGSGYTFGSGTRLTVV.

V is TRBV3-1 (or the pseudogene TRBV3-2) and J is TRBJ1-2; 10 nucleotides agree with TRBD1. The junction had 3 bases not matched to a gene; V was cut back by 4 bases and J by 7 bases. CDR1 LGHDT and CDR2 YNNKEL come from the germline V gene (reference sequence). CDR3 size: 13 residues. DNA for the CDR3: TGTGCCAGCAGCCCGGGACAGGGGCCTGGCTACACCTTC. Protein sequence: CASSPGQGPGYTF.

The chain couples TRBV5-1 to TRBJ1-3; D not certain. Germline CDR1 SGHRS, CDR2 YFSETQ. The CDR3 is 16 amino acids. V was cut by 6 bases and J by 3 bases, with 19 bases left in between. The CDR3 nucleotides are TGCGCCAGCAAAGGCGGGCTCTCGGCGGTTGGAAACACCATATATTTT. This encodes CASKGGLSAVGNTIYF.

This chain connects TRBV3-1 (or the pseudogene TRBV3-2) to TRBJ2-3, with 10 bases matching TRBD2. CDR3 size: 16 residues. From germline, CDR1 is LGHDT and CDR2 YNNKEL (reference sequence). V trimming: 1 base; J trimming: 4 bases; junction bases outside the gene matches: 5. This CDR3 reads CASSQVRLAGADTQYF. The CDR3, as DNA: TGTGCCAGCAGCCAAGTGCGGCTAGCGGGAGCAGATACGCAGTATTTT.

DNA for the CDR3: TGTGCCTGGCGCAACCGAAGGACAGGGGGCAATTCACCCCTCCACTTT. This codes for CAWRNRRTGGNSPLHF. The V gene is TRBV30, the J gene TRBJ1-6, with 11 bases aligning to TRBD1. CDR1 is GTSNPN, CDR2 SVGIG, per germline (reference sequence). Unmatched junction bases numbered 10, after V lost 5 bases and J lost 7 bases. The CDR3 sequence is 16 residues long. The full variable domain, rest sourced from reference TRBV30 and TRBJ1-6, is SQTIHQWPATLVQPVGSPLSLECTVEGTSNPNLYWYRQAAGRGLQLLFYSVGIGQISSEVPQNLSASRPQDRQFILSSKKLLLSDSGFYLCAWRNRRTGGNSPLHFGNGTRLTVT.

The rearrangement joins TRBV4-3 to TRBJ1-6, with 7 positions matching TRBD1. The germline V gene has CDR1 LGHNA and CDR2 YSLEER. Trimming removed 1 base from V and 2 bases from J; junction bases left unmatched: 2. The CDR3 totals 16 residues. The CDR3 region is CASSQGTGAYNSPLHF. DNA for the CDR3: TGCGCCAGCAGCCAAGGGACAGGAGCCTATAATTCACCCCTCCACTTT.

This chain's CDR3 is CASSQVGGPSTDTQYF. The CDR3, as DNA: TGTGCCAGCAGCCAAGTGGGGGGGCCTAGCACAGATACGCAGTATTTT. V is TRBV4-2 and J is TRBJ2-3; perhaps TRBD2 as D (7 bases). CDR1 LGHNA and CDR2 YNFKEQ come from the germline V gene. V lost 1 base to trimming and J lost 0 bases, with 11 bases between them. The CDR3 is 16 residues long.

The chain recombines TRBV6-1 with TRBJ1-3; 7 bases align to TRBD1. The CDR3 loop spans 21 amino acids. J gave up 0 bases and V 1 base, and 18 bases lay outside the gene matches. Germline CDR1 is MNHNS and CDR2 is SASEGT. The CDR3 sequence: CASSEGAIGRGRYSSGNTIYF. CDR3 nucleotides: TGTGCCAGCAGTGAAGGGGCAATCGGGAGGGGGCGTTATAGCTCTGGAAACACCATATATTTT.

The chain employs TRBV6-5 and TRBJ1-2, with 10 bases that match TRBD1. V trimming: 6 bases; J trimming: 5 bases; junction bases outside the gene matches: 6. CDR3 length: 14 amino acids. Germline values: CDR1 MNHEY, CDR2 SVGAGI. The CDR3 reads CASSPTGGRYGYTF. The CDR3 region has the DNA TGTGCCAGCAGCCCGACAGGGGGCCGGTATGGCTACACCTTC.

This chain connects TRBV19 to TRBJ1-2; TRBD1 agrees at 7 bases. V dropped 4 bases and J dropped 8; count of bases not matched to a gene: 13. Germline V gene data show CDR1 as LNHDA and CDR2 as SQIVND (reference sequence). This CDR3 contains 15 residues. The chain's CDR3 is CASSKRQGDVLGYTF. As DNA, the CDR3 is TGTGCCAGTAGTAAGCGACAGGGAGATGTATTAGGCTACACCTTC.

The V call is TRBV7-6, the J call TRBJ1-2, with 7 nucleotides matching TRBD1. Germline V CDR1 and CDR2: SGHVS, FNYEAQ. V lost 5 bases, J lost 2 bases, and 8 bases stayed unmatched. This CDR3 is 15 amino acids long. The CDR3 loop is CASSLRTGQNYGYTF. The CDR3, as DNA: TGTGCCAGCAGCCTCCGGACAGGCCAAAACTATGGCTACACCTTC.

A note on this clone: The junction and the germline gene differ at one end; a read error may be behind it. The rearrangement joins TRBV20-1 to TRBJ1-5; D is unresolved. Germline loops: CDR1 DFQATT, CDR2 SNEGSKA (reference sequence). The CDR3 runs 10 residues. The CDR3 loop reads CSATNQAQHF. CDR3 sequence (DNA): TGCAGTGCTACTAATCAGGCCCAGCATTTT.

This chain connects TRBV7-8 to TRBJ1-1; D is uncertain. The CDR3 totals 12 residues. V lost 2 bases to trimming and J lost 1 base, with 2 bases between them. Germline assignment: CDR1 SGHVS and CDR2 FQNEAQ. CDR3 amino acids: CASSLQNTEAFF. CDR3 in DNA: TGTGCCAGCAGCTTACAGAACACTGAAGCTTTCTTT.

The chain recombines TRBV19 with TRBJ2-1; no definite D call. Germline V gene data show CDR1 as LNHDA and CDR2 as SQIVND (reference sequence). CDR3 length: 15 residues. Trimming took off 1 base at V and 7 bases at J, with 14 bases between the two ends. As DNA, the CDR3 is TGTGCCAGTAGTATAGGGCGCCTAGTTACTAATGAGCAGTTCTTC. Translation: CASSIGRLVTNEQFF.

The V call is TRBV5-1, the J call TRBJ1-4; D is unclear. Germline V lookup: CDR1 SGHRS, CDR2 YFSETQ. The CDR3 consists of 13 residues. With 4 bases removed from V and 0 bases from J, the gap between germline ends came to 4 bases. CDR3 sequence: CASSHATNEKLFF. CDR3 sequence (DNA): TGCGCCAGCAGCCATGCAACTAATGAAAAACTGTTTTTT.

This clone was seen a few times. The V and J genes are TRBV5-1 and TRBJ1-3; D not certain. Trimming removed 0 bases from V and 4 bases from J, with 11 bases in between. Germline CDR1 reads SGHRS; CDR2 reads YFSETQ. The CDR3 covers 15 residues. This chain's CDR3 is CASSLGQVAGNTIYF. CDR3 DNA sequence: TGCGCCAGCAGCTTGGGGCAGGTCGCCGGAAACACCATATATTTT.

The CDR3 region has the DNA TGTGCCAGCAGCCAATCGGTCGGAGGGACAGCGTCCCAGTACTTC. It encodes CASSQSVGGTASQYF. This chain joins TRBV3-1 (or the pseudogene TRBV3-2) and TRBJ2-5, with TRBD1 as a possible D gene (7 bases). The CDR3 contains 15 residues. The V end was cut by 2 bases, the J end by 9 bases, with 19 bases between. The germline V gene has CDR1 LGHDT and CDR2 YNNKEL (reference sequence).

This chain links TRBV5-4 with TRBJ2-7; unclear D gene. The CDR3 runs 14 residues. V dropped 4 bases and J dropped 3 bases, with 14 bases sitting between them. Germline-derived CDR1 and CDR2 are SGHNT and YYREEE (reference sequence). The CDR3 spells CASSPSADYYEQYF. Here the CDR3 DNA reads TGTGCCAGCAGCCCCTCGGCGGATTACTACGAGCAGTACTTC.

The chain joins TRBV12-3 or TRBV12-4 to TRBJ1-5; D is ambiguous. V was trimmed by 0 bases and J by 7 bases, leaving 7 bases between them. The CDR3 is 13 amino acids. CDR3 nucleotides: TGTGCCAGCAGTTTAGCGCGGTCACAGCCCCAGCATTTT. The encoded protein is CASSLARSQPQHF.

This chain links TRBV9 with TRBJ2-6; D possibly corresponds to TRBD1 (6 bases). The germline V gene has CDR1 SGDLS and CDR2 YYNGEE. With 0 bases removed from V and 0 bases from J, the gap between germline ends came to 16 bases. This CDR3 spans 19 amino acids. The CDR3 region has the DNA TGTGCCAGCAGCGTAGGCCACAGGGCCGCGAGCTCTGGGGCCAACGTCCTGACTTTC. Translation: CASSVGHRAASSGANVLTF. Supplemented by reference TRBV9 and TRBJ2-6, the full variable domain reads DSGVTQTPKHLITATGQRVTLRCSPRSGDLSVYWYQQSLDQGLQFLIQYYNGEERAKGNILERFSAQQFPDLHSELNLSSLELGDSALYFCASSVGHRAASSGANVLTFGAGSRLTVL.

The chain recombines TRBV10-2 with TRBJ2-1, with 15 bases aligning to TRBD2. The germline gives CDR1 WSHSY, CDR2 SAAADI. Losses at the gene ends were 3 bases for V and 7 bases for J; bases not matched to a gene: 4. The CDR3 extends over 16 amino acids. DNA for the CDR3: TGCGCCAGCAGTGACGCCGGGACTAGCGGGAGGAATGAGCAGTTCTTC. Translating it yields CASSDAGTSGRNEQFF.

This chain joins TRBV3-1 (or the pseudogene TRBV3-2) and TRBJ1-2, with TRBD1 matching over 8 bases. The CDR3 totals 15 residues. After removal of 2 bases from V and 2 bases from J, the junction contained 4 bases not matched to a gene. Germline CDR1 LGHDT, CDR2 YNNKEL (reference sequence). DNA of the CDR3: TGTGCCAGCAGCCAATTGGACAGGGTAAACTATGGCTACACCTTC. Translating gives CASSQLDRVNYGYTF.

J is TRBJ2-1 and V is TRBV11-2; D not certain. V was trimmed by 3 bases and J by 0 bases, leaving 9 bases between them. Germline V gives CDR1 SGHAT, CDR2 FQNNGV. This CDR3 has 15 residues. The CDR3 sequence: CASSFRASSYNEQFF. The CDR3 DNA sequence: TGTGCCAGCAGCTTTCGCGCTAGCTCCTACAATGAGCAGTTCTTC.